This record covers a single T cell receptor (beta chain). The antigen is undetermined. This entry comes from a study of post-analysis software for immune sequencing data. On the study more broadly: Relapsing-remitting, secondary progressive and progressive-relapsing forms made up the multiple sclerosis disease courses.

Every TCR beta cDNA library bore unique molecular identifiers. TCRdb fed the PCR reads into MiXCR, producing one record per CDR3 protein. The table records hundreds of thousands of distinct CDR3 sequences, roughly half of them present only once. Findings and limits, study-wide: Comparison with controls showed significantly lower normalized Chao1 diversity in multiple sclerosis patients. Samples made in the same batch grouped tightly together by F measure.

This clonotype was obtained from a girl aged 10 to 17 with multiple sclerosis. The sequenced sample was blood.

The CDR3 sequence: CSVEGGPGLADGEPYEQYF. CDR3 in DNA: TGCAGCGTTGAAGGGGGGCCGGGACTAGCGGACGGCGAGCCCTACGAGCAGTACTTC. The chain combines TRBV29-1 with TRBJ2-7; 11 bases are a match to TRBD2. With V trimmed by 1 base and J by 2 bases, 16 bases remained unmatched. The CDR3 spans 19 residues. Germline CDR1 SQVTM, CDR2 ANQGSEA.